The 3 T cell receptor beta chains given below trace back to one sample, sequenced in a study of blood T cells in healthy people across ages (dated by TCRdb to the mid-2010s). Library creation used 5' RACE. For sequencing, an Illumina HiSeq 2500 was employed. A second PCR of about 6 to 11 cycles was run with a J-beta primer mix and a sample-barcoded 5' primer. The public reads were quality trimmed at Q25 with fastp and then assembled into clones with MiXCR by TCRdb, keeping productive beta chains. Identical CDR3 proteins give one entry, which carries the most common genes and DNA. The sample yields about 970,000 distinct CDR3 sequences; just over 50% were counted once. The ten largest clones add up to around a fifth of the sample. The sequencing input was blood. The receptors were sampled from a woman in her sixties or seventies in good health.

Comments on this clonotype: The junction shows a germline mismatch at one end, possibly a read error. The V call is TRBV20-1, the J call TRBJ2-1, with 12 bases identical to TRBD2. The CDR3 length is 14 residues. Germline V gives CDR1 DFQATT, CDR2 SNEGSKA (reference sequence). The CDR3 loop is CRASGRAVRNEQFF. The CDR3 bases are TGCAGGGCTAGCGGGAGGGCCGTTAGAAATGAGCAGTTCTTC.

The table lists this clonotype with a few counts. This rearrangement joins TRBV4-2 to TRBJ2-1; 7 nucleotides align to TRBD2. This CDR3 spans 13 amino acids. With 5 bases clipped from V and 8 bases from J, the junction kept 6 bases outside the gene matches. Germline loops: CDR1 LGHNA, CDR2 YNFKEQ. CDR3 in DNA: TGTGCCAGCAGCTACGGGACTACGGATGAGCAGTTCTTC. Translation: CASSYGTTDEQFF.

The V gene is TRBV12-3 or TRBV12-4, the J gene TRBJ2-5; 9 bases match TRBD1. V lost 6 bases to trimming and J lost 7 bases; unmatched junction nucleotides: 12. The CDR3 loop spans 15 amino acids. CDR3 amino acids: CASRIGGTGRGTQYF. DNA for the CDR3: TGTGCCAGCAGGATAGGAGGGACAGGGAGGGGGACCCAGTACTTC.